This T cell receptor beta chain is from a study of T cells after posttransplantation cyclophosphamide (dated by TCRdb to about 2016). Study-wide context: The study tracked T cell repertoire reconstitution by TRB sequencing after myeloablative bone marrow transplantation using posttransplantation cyclophosphamide as GVHD prophylaxis. TRB sequencing was performed on blood from all 35 or so PTCy patients with 1-year posttransplant specimens. Samples from a few dozen PTCy-treated patients, along with samples from 16 of their related bone marrow donors, underwent antigen receptor sequencing. Public TRB sequences were queried against a database of over 3,500 sequences associated with responses to pathogens, tumor antigens, self-antigens and alloantigens. Because TRA and TRB clonality correlated tightly in 9 samples, the subsequent TCR analyses were limited to TRB only. TRB sequencing was also done on up to about 3 additional blood samples from 2 to 5.2 years after transplant in 3 patients, and on pretransplant blood from 4 patients. What the work shows at the level of the full study, not this receptor alone: The TRB repertoires of T cells infiltrating skin or the GI tract showed only limited overlap with the TRB repertoires found in blood. Across 35 to 45 patients, TRB clonality was highly associated with recipient CMV seropositivity and CMV reactivation, and diversity in PTCy patients was similar to diversity in CNI/methotrexate controls. At 1-2 months, donor-recipient similarity was low but rose over the first year, and the later blood repertoires were often dominated by donor CD8+ memory clones.

The control cohort was some 10 patients given myeloablative marrow transplants with methotrexate plus a calcineurin inhibitor, sampled 1 year after transplant. Peripheral blood and bone marrow mononuclear cells were isolated by Ficoll-Hypaque density centrifugation and were cryopreserved. Genomic DNA was the input for TRB sequencing, which was run either with the immunoSEQ assay at survey resolution or with the hsTCRB kit. The published analysis was carried out like this. The immunoSEQ software handled the initial read processing, while the LymphoSeq R package was used for the repertoire analyses. For each TRB dataset, clonality was calculated as 1 minus normalized Shannon entropy, and the Gini coefficient was computed as well. To infer phenotypes in unsorted samples, TRB sequences from sorted subsets of the recipient or donor were mapped onto the unsorted samples of the same recipient. TCRdb obtained this table from immuneACCESS and retained in-frame rearrangements with V and J assigned. These tables miss some clones; where compared with another copy, unresolved V genes account for less than half of the shortfall, and the remainder is unexplained. That table gives V, J and clone size, and the DNA gave D and trimming. Within this sample are approximately 20,000 clones, with over 75% of them counted one time only. The top ten clones comprise roughly 2% of the sample.

About this clone: It has no known antigen specificity. Per-base qualities were not stored, and no clone one base away is much larger.

The sequence derives from a female patient aged 25-39 years who received an allogeneic stem cell transplant from an unrelated donor, was CMV-positive, and had acute and chronic GVHD. Some T cells may originate with the graft donor following a transplant. The material sequenced was PBMCs, taken just over 350 days after allogeneic stem cell transplant with calcineurin inhibitor and methotrexate.

The CDR3 region: CASSLYTGSQETQYF. The nucleotides read TGTGCCAGCAGTTTATATACGGGGTCCCAAGAGACCCAGTACTTC. The chain joins TRBV27 to TRBJ2-5; 5 matching bases give a weak D call of TRBD2. Taken from the germline V gene (reference sequence), the CDR1 and CDR2 loops are MNHEY and SMNVEV. Trimming takes 1 base from V and 1 base from J, and the germline ends sit 10 bases apart. The CDR3 holds 15 amino acids from the cysteine to the phenylalanine. The entry retains the CDR3 DNA only, 45 bases that are in frame from base 1.